Reported below is one T cell receptor beta chain. The antigen is unknown. In the same sample, other DNA sequences code for this CDR3. This sample was included in a study of T cells in localized non-small cell lung cancer. Study outcomes and limitations: Adjacent lung had a median around 50 of the 100 largest tumor clones.

Assay: immunoSEQ multiplex PCR; the TCRdb copy retains only in-frame clones and omits some. Here the sample spans 100,000 or so clones, approximately 91% being singletons. The CDR3 has 16 residues. V was pared by 0 bases and J by 7 bases, with 15 bases between. The V gene's germline CDR1 is SGHDN and CDR2 FVKESK. This chain connects TRBV14 to TRBJ1-4; D possibly corresponds to TRBD1 (6 bases). The source is a woman aged 40 to 75 with stage II squamous cell lung carcinoma. The sequenced sample was PBMCs, obtained before any cancer treatment. The CDR3 is CASSQELGGLGEKLFF. The CDR3 nucleotides are TGTGCCAGCAGCCAAGAATTGGGGGGGCTGGGTGAAAAACTGTTTTTT.